The rows below give T cell receptor beta chains drawn from one sample of a study of blood T cell repertoires in COVID-19. Sequencing was performed with immunoSEQ multiplex PCR; in TCRdb, only in-frame clones are kept and a portion is missing. The profile covers about 380,000 clones, with roughly 91% appearing a single time and less than 1.5% taken by the ten largest. Sequenced: PBMCs or T cells enriched from blood (not recorded which). The receptors come from a woman aged 18-29 years who had recovered from COVID-19. Each CDR3 is given with its conserved first and last residue. D genes are given only for firm matches. A clone size is listed for some rows: how often the clone was seen (once, few, many), or a class if it is expanded.

CDR3nt | CDR3aa | abundance | j_gene | v_gene | d_gene
TGTGCCAGCAGCTCTTCCAGAACCACAGATACGCAGTATTTT | CASSSSRTTDTQYF | NA | TRBJ2-3 | TRBV11-2 | NA
TGCGCCAGCAGCTTGGGGACAGGGGCGACTGAAGCTTTCTTT | CASSLGTGATEAFF | few | TRBJ1-1 | TRBV5-1 | TRBD1
TGTGCCAGCAGCTTGGGATTCGACAGGGAGGAGACCCAGTACTTC | CASSLGFDREETQYF | once | TRBJ2-5 | TRBV5-6 | TRBD1
TGTGCCGGCGCGCCGACAGTGACGAACACTGAAGCTTTCTTT | CAGAPTVTNTEAFF | NA | TRBJ1-1 | TRBV6-5 | NA
TGCGCCAGCAGCCAAGTTGGGACAGGGAACCTAGCTGAGCAGTTCTTC | CASSQVGTGNLAEQFF | NA | TRBJ2-1 | TRBV4-3 | TRBD1
TGTGCCAGCAGCGGGACAGGGGGCGGACGGGATGGCTACACCTTC | CASSGTGGGRDGYTF | once | TRBJ1-2 | TRBV7-8 | TRBD1
TGCGCCAGCAGCTTGTCGACTAGCCCCTACAATGAGCAGTTCTTC | CASSLSTSPYNEQFF | NA | TRBJ2-1 | TRBV5-1 | TRBD2
TGTGCCAGCAGCGACTCCGCGGGGGGCGTCTACGAGCAGTACTTC | CASSDSAGGVYEQYF | NA | TRBJ2-7 | TRBV7-9 | TRBD2
TGCAGCGTTGAGGGGACAGGGGTAGACAATGAGCAGTTCTTC | CSVEGTGVDNEQFF | NA | TRBJ2-1 | TRBV29-1 | TRBD1
TGTGCCTGGAGTGCCGGGACTACCAACACAGATACGCAGTATTTT | CAWSAGTTNTDTQYF | NA | TRBJ2-3 | TRBV30 | TRBD2
TGTGCCAGCAGCTTAGCTAGAGGCCTGTATGGCTACACCTTC | CASSLARGLYGYTF | NA | TRBJ1-2 | TRBV7-9 | NA
TGTGCCAGCAGCGTAGGACACCCTAATGAAAAACTGTTTTTT | CASSVGHPNEKLFF | NA | TRBJ1-4 | TRBV9 | NA
TGTGCCAGCAGCTCGCCCTTGGGGGCGGAGGGCTACACCTTC | CASSSPLGAEGYTF | NA | TRBJ1-2 | TRBV7-2 | NA
TGTGCCGGGGGACAGCCATATGGCTACACCTTC | CAGGQPYGYTF | NA | TRBJ1-2 | TRBV6-6 | TRBD1
TGTGCCAGCAGCCGCGGGAGTAGGGATACGCAGTATTTT | CASSRGSRDTQYF | NA | TRBJ2-3 | TRBV28 | TRBD2
TGTGCCAGCAGCCCTCAGACAGGGTTGAGCACCTACGAGCAGTACTTC | CASSPQTGLSTYEQYF | NA | TRBJ2-7 | TRBV9 | TRBD1
TGTGCCAGCAGCTTAGGCCGAGGAAGGTTTTATGGCTACACCTTC | CASSLGRGRFYGYTF | NA | TRBJ1-2 | TRBV7-2 | NA
TGTGCCAGCAGTGGGGTACGGGATATCTACGAGCAGTACTTC | CASSGVRDIYEQYF | NA | TRBJ2-7 | TRBV2 | NA
TGTGCCAGCAGTGAATCGCTGCGGAACTATGGCTACACCTTC | CASSESLRNYGYTF | NA | TRBJ1-2 | TRBV25-1 | NA
TGTGCCAGCTCTCCTCTGCTTACTAGCACAGATACGCAGTATTTT | CASSPLLTSTDTQYF | NA | TRBJ2-3 | TRBV18 | NA
TGTGCCTGGAGTCCCCGGGAAGGGAGGTCACCCCTCCACTTT | CAWSPREGRSPLHF | NA | TRBJ1-6 | TRBV30 | NA
TGTGCCAGCAGTTCCGCAGGGGGTGGACAGCCCCAGCATTTT | CASSSAGGGQPQHF | NA | TRBJ1-5 | TRBV6-2/TRBV6-3 | TRBD1
TGCGCCAGCAGCGCCCGGGACAGGGATAATTCACCCCTCCACTTT | CASSARDRDNSPLHF | NA | TRBJ1-6 | TRBV5-1 | TRBD1